Listed here are 14 T cell receptor beta chains from one sample, sequenced in a study of cytomegalovirus exposure and HLA in healthy donors. The repertoire was sequenced with immunoSEQ multiplex PCR; TCRdb's copy has only in-frame clones and lacks some. The sample shows 110,000 or so clones, roughly nine tenths of them seen only once. The specimen sequenced was PBMCs. The source of these receptors is a woman younger than 30 in good health and CMV-seropositive.

The rearrangement uses TRBV5-1 and TRBJ1-6; D ambiguous. The germline V gene encodes CDR1 SGHRS and CDR2 YFSETQ. The V end lost 4 bases, the J end lost 4 bases, and 9 bases lay between the germline ends. CDR3 length equals 14 residues. CDR3: CASSLDGYNSPLHF. Written as DNA, the CDR3 is TGCGCCAGCAGCCTGGACGGTTATAATTCACCCCTCCACTTT.

V gene TRBV19 combines with J gene TRBJ2-7; 9 bases line up with TRBD1. CDR1 is LNHDA and CDR2 is SQIVND in the germline V gene (reference sequence). The V gene end was trimmed by 6 bases and the J gene end by 6 bases; junction bases not matched to a gene: 6. The CDR3 extends over 13 amino acids. In DNA, the CDR3 is TGTGCCAGTAGAGGGACAGGGACTCTCGAGCAGTACTTC. It yields the protein CASRGTGTLEQYF.

This chain connects TRBV5-7 to TRBJ2-7; 7 bases line up with TRBD1. TRBV5-7 is identified as an open reading frame with a role that is uncertain. After removal of 1 base from V and 5 bases from J, the junction contained 6 bases not matched to a gene. The CDR3 runs to 14 residues. CDR3: CASSLTAGGDEQYF. In DNA, the CDR3 is TGTGCCAGCAGCTTGACTGCAGGGGGAGACGAGCAGTACTTC.

The chain couples TRBV6-4 to TRBJ1-5; TRBD1 is a possible D gene (5 bases). V gave up 6 bases and J gave up 3 bases, with 12 bases separating them. Germline V gives CDR1 MRHNA, CDR2 SNTAGT. The CDR3 contains 14 residues. CDR3 DNA sequence: TGTGCCAGCAGCGTTGACAGTTACAATCAGCCCCAGCATTTT. It encodes CASSVDSYNQPQHF.

This clone was counted only a few times. The chain joins TRBV5-1 to TRBJ1-5; 8 nucleotides line up with TRBD1. CDR3 length: 15 residues. Germline V lookup: CDR1 SGHRS, CDR2 YFSETQ. Unmatched junction bases numbered 4, after V lost 5 bases and J lost 0 bases. CDR3 sequence reads: CASRPTGGSNQPQHF. CDR3 in DNA: TGCGCCAGCAGACCTACAGGGGGTAGCAATCAGCCCCAGCATTTT.

This clone was seen just once. The genes are TRBV7-9 and TRBJ1-2, with a weak D call TRBD1 (5 bases). Germline CDR1 SEHNR, CDR2 FQNEAQ (reference sequence). The CDR3 contains 15 residues. V dropped 5 bases and J dropped 2 bases, with 15 bases sitting between them. The CDR3, as DNA: TGTGCCAGCAGCCGACACGCGACAGAGAACTATGGCTACACCTTC. Its translation is CASSRHATENYGYTF.

This chain connects TRBV9 to TRBJ2-3; TRBD1 aligns across 7 bases. Germline values: CDR1 SGDLS, CDR2 YYNGEE. V shed 3 bases, J shed 6 bases, and the junction held 7 bases outside the gene matches. The CDR3 spans 14 residues. The CDR3, as DNA: TGTGCCAGCAGCGAGAGAGGGGGCGGGGATACGCAGTATTTT. It yields the protein CASSERGGGDTQYF.

The chain links TRBV6-4 to TRBJ2-7; 9 bases are a match to TRBD1. Trimming cost V 2 bases and J 2 bases; bases outside gene matches: 10. Germline assignment: CDR1 MRHNA and CDR2 SNTAGT. This CDR3 has 17 amino acids. CDR3 amino acids: CASSDPEDRGIPYEQYF. The CDR3 DNA sequence: TGTGCCAGCAGTGACCCTGAGGACAGGGGAATACCCTACGAGCAGTACTTC.

The chain couples TRBV28 to TRBJ2-2, with a tentative D call TRBD2 (5 bases). The germline V gene has CDR1 MDHEN and CDR2 SYDVKM. V gave up 0 bases and J gave up 4 bases, with 9 bases separating them. This CDR3 has 15 amino acids. For the CDR3, the DNA is TGTGCCAGCAGTTTATGGAGGGTTAGCACCGGGGAGCTGTTTTTT. It is translated as CASSLWRVSTGELFF.

This chain connects TRBV6-5 to TRBJ2-3; 8 bases match TRBD1. This CDR3 comprises 13 residues. Unmatched junction bases numbered 3, after V lost 6 bases and J lost 4 bases. Germline V CDR1 and CDR2: MNHEY, SVGAGI. CDR3 DNA: TGTGCCAGCAGGGACAGGGTCCCAGATACGCAGTATTTT. As protein: CASRDRVPDTQYF.

This clone was counted ten times or more. The chain links TRBV6-4 to TRBJ1-2; no reliable D call. Germline CDR1 MRHNA, CDR2 SNTAGT. The CDR3 is 8 residues long. CDR3 DNA: TGTCCGAGAAATGGCTACACCTTC. Its translation is CPRNGYTF.

This chain joins TRBV6-1 and TRBJ1-4, with a possible D match to TRBD1 (6 bases). Deletions cut 1 base from V and 5 bases from J, with 11 bases between. This CDR3 is 15 amino acids long. CDR1 MNHNS and CDR2 SASEGT come from the germline V gene. The CDR3 DNA follows: TGTGCCAGCAGTGAAGGGGTGAGGGGGAATGAAAAACTGTTTTTT. The encoded protein is CASSEGVRGNEKLFF.

This clone was observed a single time. This chain joins TRBV11-3 and TRBJ2-7, with 8 positions matching TRBD1. In germline, CDR1 is SGHNT, CDR2 YENEEA. The ends lost 4 bases at V and 2 bases at J; junction bases unmatched: 7. The CDR3 consists of 15 residues. The CDR3 coding sequence is TGTGCCAGCAGCTCCAGGACAGGGATGACCTACGAGCAGTACTTC. Translation: CASSSRTGMTYEQYF.

In its sample, this clone was seen a few times. The genes are TRBV18 and TRBJ2-7, with TRBD2 matching over 9 bases. The CDR3 consists of 14 residues. The junction had 2 bases not matched to a gene; V was cut back by 2 bases and J by 3 bases. Germline V gives CDR1 KGHSH, CDR2 LQKENI. CDR3 sequence (DNA): TGTGCCAGCTCACCAGAACTAGCGGGCTACGAGCAGTACTTC. It specifies CASSPELAGYEQYF. The full variable domain, in which reference TRBV18 and TRBJ2-7 provide the parts outside the CDR3, is NAGVMQNPRHLVRRRGQEARLRCSPMKGHSHVYWYRQLPEEGLKFMVYLQKENIIDESGMPKERFSAEFPKEGPSILRIQQVVRGDSAAYFCASSPELAGYEQYFGPGTRLTVT.